Shown below are 22 T cell receptor beta chains from a single sample sequenced in a study of T cells in Graves' hyperthyroidism and ophthalmopathy. TCR beta CDR3 regions were amplified from RNA. The study used the HTBI primer set for a first-round RT-PCR of the TCR CDR3. TCRdb recomputed calls from the multiplex PCR reads with MiXCR, one row per CDR3 protein. The sample consists of almost 600,000 distinct CDR3 sequences, 46% of them appearing once. The sample comprised peripheral blood or thyroid tissue (not recorded which). These receptors were taken from a woman in her late teens or twenties with Graves' hyperthyroidism.

The chain carries TRBV6-5 and TRBJ2-7; D might be TRBD1 (6 bases). The CDR3 totals 12 residues. V was shortened by 4 bases and J by 7 bases, with 11 bases between the two germline ends. Germline CDR1 reads MNHEY; CDR2 reads SVGAGI. The CDR3 nucleotides read TGTGCCAGCAGTTTGGACAGTGGGGAGCAGTACTTC. Amino acid sequence: CASSLDSGEQYF.

Comment on this clonotype: With a much larger clone just one base away, this may be a read error. The gene calls are TRBV6-1 and TRBJ2-7; tentatively, D is TRBD1 (5 bases). The germline V gene has CDR1 MNHNS and CDR2 SASEGT. The CDR3 is made up of 15 amino acids. The CDR3 spells CACSEELYRSYEQYF. CDR3 coding DNA: TGTGCCTGCAGTGAAGAGTTGTACAGGAGCTACGAGCAGTACTTC.

This clonotype was found once. A read error is possible here, since a much larger clone lies one base away. The chain couples TRBV5-1 to TRBJ2-7; D possibly corresponds to TRBD1 (6 bases). The CDR3 runs to 14 residues. The V gene lost 4 bases and the J gene lost 5 bases, with 16 bases spanning the gap. From germline, CDR1 is SGHRS and CDR2 YFSETQ. The CDR3 DNA follows: TGCGCCAGCAGCCGACAGGCGACCAACCACGAGCAGTACTTC. Its protein is CASSRQATNHEQYF.

This clonotype was seen many times. This chain joins TRBV5-1 and TRBJ1-1, with 10 bases identical to TRBD1. CDR3 size: 15 residues. Trimming at V came to 4 bases and at J to 4 bases, leaving 7 bases not matched to a gene. Per the germline V gene, CDR1 is SGHRS and CDR2 is YFSETQ. CDR3 nucleotides: TGCGCCAGCAGCGGGGACAGGGGCGGGGGCACTGAAGCTTTCTTT. It yields the protein CASSGDRGGGTEAFF.

The J gene is TRBJ1-1, the V gene TRBV5-1; D is uncertain. From germline, CDR1 is SGHRS and CDR2 YFSETQ. The CDR3 has 14 residues. V lost 5 bases and J lost 4, with 15 bases in between. In nucleotides, the CDR3 is TGCGCCAGCAGTACCGCCTTCGGGAGCACTGAAGCTTTCTTT. Translated, it gives CASSTAFGSTEAFF.

The sample holds many counts of this clonotype. This chain connects TRBV19 to TRBJ2-7; 10 bases agree with TRBD1. Germline trimming cut 6 bases from V and 0 bases from J; bases unmatched to any gene: 2. This CDR3 region has 14 residues. The germline V gene has CDR1 LNHDA and CDR2 SQIVND (reference sequence). In nucleotides, the CDR3 is TGTGCCAGTAGGGACAGGGGGAACTCCTACGAGCAGTACTTC. Its translation: CASRDRGNSYEQYF.

This clonotype was detected many times. The junction differs from germline at one of its ends, possibly a read error. CDR3 in DNA: TGTGCAAGCAAGGGCGAGAATAATTCACCCCTCCACTTT. It yields the protein CASKGENNSPLHF. The chain uses TRBV7-9 and TRBJ1-6; D unresolved. The CDR3 covers 13 residues. The germline V gene encodes CDR1 SEHNR and CDR2 FQNEAQ (reference sequence).

This clonotype was recorded many times. V is TRBV7-2 and J is TRBJ1-2, with D possibly being TRBD1 (6 bases). This CDR3 has 14 amino acids. Trimming pared 2 bases from V and 4 bases from J, leaving 11 bases between. Germline V gives CDR1 SGHTA, CDR2 FQGNSA. As DNA, the CDR3 is TGTGCCAGCAGCTTAAGGGACACCATCTATGGCTACACCTTC. Its translation is CASSLRDTIYGYTF.

The sample holds a few counts of this clonotype. One junction end disagrees with the germline gene, perhaps due to a read error. The J gene is TRBJ2-1, the V gene TRBV20-1; D possibly uses TRBD1 or TRBD2 (6 bases each). The CDR3 sequence is 13 residues long. Per the germline V gene, CDR1 is DFQATT and CDR2 is SNEGSKA (reference sequence). As DNA, the CDR3 is TGCAGTGCTAGACTTCCCCTGGACGGGGGCCAGGTCTTC. Amino acid sequence: CSARLPLDGGQVF.

The gene calls are TRBV29-1 and TRBJ1-3; possibly TRBD1 for D (5 bases). Per germline, CDR1 SQVTM and CDR2 ANQGSEA. Deletions cut 4 bases from V and 8 bases from J, with 24 bases between. This CDR3 comprises 16 residues. The CDR3 DNA sequence: TGCAGCGTTGGGGCCGGGACTAGCGGGAGGGTTTACACCATATATTTT. This gives the protein CSVGAGTSGRVYTIYF.

This clonotype has at least ten counts. This sequence joins TRBV11-2 and TRBJ1-2; the match to TRBD1 covers 7 bases. The trim removed 5 bases at V and 7 bases at J, leaving 10 bases unmatched. The germline V gene encodes CDR1 SGHAT and CDR2 FQNNGV. The CDR3 is 14 amino acids. CDR3 sequence (DNA): TGTGCCAGCAGCCCAGACAGGGTCCAGGGTGGCTACACCTTC. Translating it yields CASSPDRVQGGYTF.

This rearrangement joins TRBV29-1 to TRBJ1-3; no firm D call. Trimming took off 3 bases at V and 7 bases at J, with 13 bases between the two ends. Germline CDR1 is SQVTM and CDR2 is ANQGSEA. The CDR3 has 13 residues. DNA for the CDR3: TGCAGCGTTGAGCTCCCATGGTCCAACACCATATATTTT. Protein product: CSVELPWSNTIYF.

The chain is built from TRBV6-5 and TRBJ2-5; 10 nucleotides line up with TRBD2. The J call may not be correct, given that the DNA end is closer to TRBJ2-7. This CDR3 region has 14 residues. Germline assignment: CDR1 MNHEY and CDR2 SVGAGI. The CDR3 reads CASRPLAGDHEQYF. CDR3 bases: TGTGCCAGCAGGCCCCTAGCGGGAGACCACGAGCAGTACTTC.

The chain recombines TRBV24-1 with TRBJ2-1; no clear D gene. CDR1 and CDR2 (germline): KGHDR, SFDVKD. V was pared by 3 bases and J by 0 bases, with 14 bases between. The CDR3 loop spans 17 amino acids. The CDR3 nucleotides read TGTGCCACCAGTGATCGCCAGCCTAAGAGCTCCTACAATGAGCAGTTCTTC. Residues: CATSDRQPKSSYNEQFF.

The chain employs TRBV29-1 and TRBJ1-5; D gene uncertain. Germline values: CDR1 SQVTM, CDR2 ANQGSEA. Trimming removed 4 bases at V and 7 bases at J, with 11 bases between. CDR3 length: 12 amino acids. The CDR3 DNA reads as TGCAGCGTTGTGGAGGTGGGGCAGCCCCAGCATTTT. Protein product: CSVVEVGQPQHF.

The V call is TRBV18, the J call TRBJ1-5; no clear D. Germline V lookup: CDR1 KGHSH, CDR2 LQKENI. V was trimmed by 0 bases and J by 5 bases, leaving 20 bases between them. The CDR3 is 18 amino acids. This CDR3 reads CASSPPAGGMVRDQPQHF. As DNA, the CDR3 is TGTGCCAGCTCACCACCGGCAGGAGGGATGGTCCGGGATCAGCCCCAGCATTTT. Variable domain in full (rest from reference TRBV18 and TRBJ1-5): NAGVMQNPRHLVRRRGQEARLRCSPMKGHSHVYWYRQLPEEGLKFMVYLQKENIIDESGMPKERFSAEFPKEGPSILRIQQVVRGDSAAYFCASSPPAGGMVRDQPQHFGDGTRLSIL.

A note on this clonotype: The junction does not match germline at one end; this may be a read error. CDR3 region: CAGSLGQGGQETQYF. For the CDR3, the DNA is TGTGCCGGCAGCTTAGGGCAGGGGGGCCAAGAGACCCAGTACTTC. This sequence joins TRBV7-6 and TRBJ2-5, with D perhaps TRBD1 (7 bases). The CDR3 is made up of 15 amino acids. CDR1 and CDR2 (germline): SGHVS, FNYEAQ. Using reference TRBV7-6 and TRBJ2-5 for the parts outside the CDR3, the full variable domain is GAGVSQSPRYKVTKRGQDVALRCDPISGHVSLYWYRQALGQGPEFLTYFNYEAQQDKSGLPNDRFSAERPEGSISTLTIQRTEQRDSAMYRCAGSLGQGGQETQYFGPGTRLLVL.

Comment on this clonotype: A much larger clone lies one base from this, so it may be a read error. The J gene is TRBJ2-7, the V gene TRBV12-3 or TRBV12-4; perhaps TRBD2 as D (6 bases). This CDR3 region has 12 residues. V was cut by 2 bases and J by 8 bases, with 10 bases left in between. The CDR3, as DNA: TGTGCCAGCAGTTTATGGGGGGTCAAGCAGTACTTC. Encoded protein: CASSLWGVKQYF.

The rearrangement joins TRBV2 to TRBJ2-1; possibly TRBD1 for D (5 bases). CDR3 length: 18 residues. The V gene's germline CDR1 is SNHLY and CDR2 FYNNEI. V was trimmed by 1 base and J by 0 bases, leaving 16 bases between them. The CDR3 spells CASSEGFAGWSSYNEQFF. DNA of the CDR3: TGTGCCAGCAGTGAAGGATTTGCAGGGTGGAGCTCCTACAATGAGCAGTTCTTC.

The chain carries TRBV7-9 and TRBJ2-2; 10 nucleotides align to TRBD1. This CDR3 contains 14 residues. Unmatched junction bases numbered 4, after V lost 8 bases and J lost 4 bases. From germline, CDR1 is SEHNR and CDR2 FQNEAQ (reference sequence). The CDR3: CASGGTGVTGELFF. The CDR3 region has the DNA TGTGCCAGCGGCGGGACAGGGGTCACCGGGGAGCTGTTTTTT.

The rearrangement uses TRBV6-6 and TRBJ2-7; perhaps TRBD2 as D (5 bases). Per germline, CDR1 MNHNY and CDR2 SVGAGI (reference sequence). V was cut by 2 bases and J by 7 bases, with 12 bases left in between. The CDR3 is 13 amino acids. CDR3 loop: CASSYPGRREQYF. The DNA of the CDR3 is TGTGCCAGCAGTTACCCGGGAAGGCGGGAGCAGTACTTC.

This clonotype was seen ten or more times. The V and J genes are TRBV6-1 and TRBJ1-5, with 8 positions matching TRBD1. Trimming cost V 6 bases and J 0 bases; bases outside gene matches: 4. The CDR3 is 15 amino acids. CDR1 MNHNS and CDR2 SASEGT come from the germline V gene. The CDR3 loop is CASSLGQVSNQPQHF. In DNA form, the CDR3 reads TGTGCCAGCAGCCTGGGACAGGTTAGCAATCAGCCCCAGCATTTT.